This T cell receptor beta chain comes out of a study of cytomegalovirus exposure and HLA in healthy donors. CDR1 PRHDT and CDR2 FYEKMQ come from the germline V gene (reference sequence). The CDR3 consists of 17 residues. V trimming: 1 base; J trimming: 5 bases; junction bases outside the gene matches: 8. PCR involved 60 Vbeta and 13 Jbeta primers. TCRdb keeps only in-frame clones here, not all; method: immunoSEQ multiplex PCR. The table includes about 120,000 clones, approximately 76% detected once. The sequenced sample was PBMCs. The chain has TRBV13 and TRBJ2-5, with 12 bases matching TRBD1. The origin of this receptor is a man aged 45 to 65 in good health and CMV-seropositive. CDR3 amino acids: CASSLDGTGGPRETQYF. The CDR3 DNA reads TGTGCCAGCAGCTTAGATGGGACAGGGGGCCCCCGGGAGACCCAGTACTTC.